Listed here are 12 T cell receptor beta chains from one sample, sequenced in a study of brain T cells in children with intractable seizures. Measured with immunoSEQ multiplex PCR; TCRdb has only the in-frame clones, and not every one. The sample lists 340,000 or so clones; 85% to 95% were seen once. Documented time point: blood from clinic visit 5 months post-surgery; TSC patient then seizure free. The sequences come from peripheral blood, collected 4 to 5 months after surgery. The receptors derive from a boy under three years old with tuberous sclerosis and intractable seizures.

The chain recombines TRBV2 with TRBJ2-1, with TRBD2 matching 7 bases. The germline gives CDR1 SNHLY, CDR2 FYNNEI. The CDR3 length is 15 residues. V shed 7 bases, J shed 6 bases, and the junction held 12 bases outside the gene matches. The CDR3 DNA is TGTGCCAGCAAGGCCGGGACGCCGGGGGGCAATGAGCAGTTCTTC. Amino acids: CASKAGTPGGNEQFF.

V usage is TRBV29-1 and J usage is TRBJ2-4; D is perhaps TRBD1 (6 bases). This CDR3 comprises 13 residues. The V gene's germline CDR1 is SQVTM and CDR2 ANQGSEA. V was clipped by 4 bases and J by 4 bases, with 11 bases between them. The CDR3 DNA follows: TGCAGCGTTGCACCCGGGACAAAAAACATTCAGTACTTC. It is translated as CSVAPGTKNIQYF.

The rearrangement links TRBV28 to TRBJ2-2, with D unresolved. V was clipped by 3 bases and J by 6 bases, with 14 bases between them. Germline CDR1 is MDHEN and CDR2 is SYDVKM. This CDR3 comprises 15 residues. The CDR3 bases are TGTGCCAGCAGTTTTTCTGGGTACCAGTCCGGGGAGCTGTTTTTT. This encodes CASSFSGYQSGELFF. The full variable domain, completed using reference TRBV28 and TRBJ2-2, is DVKVTQSSRYLVKRTGEKVFLECVQDMDHENMFWYRQDPGLGLRLIYFSYDVKMKEKGDIPEGYSVSREKKERFSLILESASTNQTSMYLCASSFSGYQSGELFFGEGSRLTVL.

This clone is a singleton in its sample. The chain has TRBV15 and TRBJ1-6; TRBD1 is a possible D gene (6 bases). CDR3 length: 16 residues. Germline CDR1 is LNHNV and CDR2 is YYDKDF (reference sequence). The V end was cut by 0 bases, the J end by 8 bases, with 14 bases between. CDR3 loop: CATSRDLQGPDSPLHF. CDR3 nucleotide sequence: TGTGCCACCAGCAGAGATCTACAGGGCCCGGATTCACCCCTCCACTTT.

The chain carries TRBV30 and TRBJ2-1, with D unclear. V lost 0 bases to trimming and J lost 3 bases, with 9 bases between them. This CDR3 spans 14 amino acids. CDR1 is GTSNPN, CDR2 SVGIG, per germline (reference sequence). The CDR3 is CAWSVSPIYNEQFF. For the CDR3, the DNA is TGTGCCTGGAGTGTATCCCCCATCTACAATGAGCAGTTCTTC. Based on the CDR3 plus reference TRBV30 and TRBJ2-1, the full variable domain is SQTIHQWPATLVQPVGSPLSLECTVEGTSNPNLYWYRQAAGRGLQLLFYSVGIGQISSEVPQNLSASRPQDRQFILSSKKLLLSDSGFYLCAWSVSPIYNEQFFGPGTRLTVL.

V gene TRBV19 combines with J gene TRBJ2-3; 12 bases are a match to TRBD1. Per germline, CDR1 LNHDA and CDR2 SQIVND (reference sequence). V shed 5 bases, J shed 5 bases, and the junction held 11 bases outside the gene matches. The length of the CDR3 is 17 residues. In DNA form, the CDR3 reads TGTGCCAGTAGTCCCAATCCCGGGACAGGGGGCGTAGATACGCAGTATTTT. Protein sequence: CASSPNPGTGGVDTQYF.

This chain's CDR3 is CASSVRTTDEQFF. CDR3 DNA sequence: TGTGCCAGCAGCGTGCGGACTACCGACGAGCAGTTCTTC. The chain employs TRBV9 and TRBJ2-1, with D possibly matching TRBD2 (6 bases). The germline V gene encodes CDR1 SGDLS and CDR2 YYNGEE. This CDR3 region has 13 residues. V gave up 2 bases and J gave up 10 bases, with 13 bases separating them. Full variable domain (rest looked up from reference TRBV9 and TRBJ2-1): DSGVTQTPKHLITATGQRVTLRCSPRSGDLSVYWYQQSLDQGLQFLIQYYNGEERAKGNILERFSAQQFPDLHSELNLSSLELGDSALYFCASSVRTTDEQFFGPGTRLTVL.

The rearrangement uses TRBV4-1 and TRBJ1-2; 7 bases are shared with TRBD1. The CDR3 contains 18 residues. The J segment lost 4 bases and the V segment lost 1 base, leaving 15 bases of the junction unmatched. CDR1 is MGHRA, CDR2 YSYEKL, per germline. CDR3 in amino acids: CASSQARDRLNDLYGYTF. As DNA, the CDR3 is TGCGCCAGCAGCCAAGCCCGGGACAGACTTAATGACCTCTATGGCTACACCTTC.

The CDR3 loop is CASSRTGSGYTF. Written as DNA, the CDR3 is TGTGCCAGCAGTCGGACAGGGTCTGGCTACACCTTC. The chain carries TRBV5-8 and TRBJ1-2, with TRBD1 identical over 8 bases. From germline, CDR1 is SGHTS and CDR2 YDEGEE. This CDR3 spans 12 amino acids. Trimming took 5 bases from V and 7 from J; bases not matched to a gene: 4.

The V and J genes are TRBV5-1 and TRBJ1-2; no clear D gene. The germline gives CDR1 SGHRS, CDR2 YFSETQ. V lost 0 bases to trimming and J lost 2 bases, with 8 bases between them. The length of the CDR3 is 14 residues. CDR3: CASSLATSNYGYTF. The CDR3 DNA is TGCGCCAGCAGCTTGGCCACGTCGAACTATGGCTACACCTTC.

As for this clone: The same CDR3 can be traced to other DNA sequences in this sample. This sequence joins TRBV7-9 and TRBJ2-2; 8 bases match TRBD2. This CDR3 spans 17 amino acids. J lost 5 bases, V lost 4 bases, and 12 bases had no gene match. Germline CDR1 SEHNR, CDR2 FQNEAQ (reference sequence). This CDR3 is CASSSISRGGRTGELFF. As DNA, the CDR3 is TGTGCCAGCAGCTCTATTAGTCGCGGGGGGAGGACCGGGGAGCTGTTTTTT.

This clone was seen once. The rearrangement joins TRBV28 to TRBJ1-1; a possible D gene is TRBD1 (5 bases). Trimming cost V 5 bases and J 5 bases, with 12 bases left between them. The CDR3 is 13 residues long. Germline loops: CDR1 MDHEN, CDR2 SYDVKM. CDR3 region: CASSGMGGTEAFF. CDR3 bases: TGTGCCAGCAGTGGCATGGGGGGAACTGAAGCTTTCTTT.